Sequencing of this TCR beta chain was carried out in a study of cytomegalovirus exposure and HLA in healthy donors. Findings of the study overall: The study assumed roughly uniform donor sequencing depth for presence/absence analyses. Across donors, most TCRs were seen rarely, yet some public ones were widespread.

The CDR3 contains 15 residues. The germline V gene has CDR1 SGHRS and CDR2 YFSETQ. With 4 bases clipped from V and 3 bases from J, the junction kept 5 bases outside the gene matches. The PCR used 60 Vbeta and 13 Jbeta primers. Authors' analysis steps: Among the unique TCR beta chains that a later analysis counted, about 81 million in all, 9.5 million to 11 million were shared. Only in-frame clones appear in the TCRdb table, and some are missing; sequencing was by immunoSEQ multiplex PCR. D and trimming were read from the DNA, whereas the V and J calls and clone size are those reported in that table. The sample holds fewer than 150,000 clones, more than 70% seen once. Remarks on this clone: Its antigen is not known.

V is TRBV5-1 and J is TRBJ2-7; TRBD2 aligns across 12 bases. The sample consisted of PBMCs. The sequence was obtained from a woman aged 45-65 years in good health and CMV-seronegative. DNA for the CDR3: TGCGCCAGCAGCCCCACTAGCGGGGGGCACTACGAGCAGTACTTC. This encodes CASSPTSGGHYEQYF.